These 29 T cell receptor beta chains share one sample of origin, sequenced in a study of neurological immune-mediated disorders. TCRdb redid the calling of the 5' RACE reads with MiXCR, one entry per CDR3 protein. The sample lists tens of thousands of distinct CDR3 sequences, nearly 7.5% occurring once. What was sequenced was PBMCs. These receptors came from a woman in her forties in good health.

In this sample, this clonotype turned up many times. CDR3 residues: CASSLGGTTYEQYF. CDR3 coding DNA: TGCGCCAGCAGCTTGGGGGGCACCACCTACGAGCAGTACTTC. V gene TRBV5-1 combines with J gene TRBJ2-7; maybe TRBD1 (5 bases). The ends were cut back, 0 bases at V and 2 bases at J, with 9 bases in the middle. Germline V gene data show CDR1 as SGHRS and CDR2 as YFSETQ. This CDR3 is 14 amino acids long.

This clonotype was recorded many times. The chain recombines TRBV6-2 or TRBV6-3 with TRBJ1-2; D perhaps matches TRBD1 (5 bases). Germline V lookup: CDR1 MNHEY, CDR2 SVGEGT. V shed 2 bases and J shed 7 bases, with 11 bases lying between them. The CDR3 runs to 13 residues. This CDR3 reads CASSYGGVGGYTF. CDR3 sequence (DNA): TGTGCCAGCAGTTACGGGGGGGTCGGTGGCTACACCTTC.

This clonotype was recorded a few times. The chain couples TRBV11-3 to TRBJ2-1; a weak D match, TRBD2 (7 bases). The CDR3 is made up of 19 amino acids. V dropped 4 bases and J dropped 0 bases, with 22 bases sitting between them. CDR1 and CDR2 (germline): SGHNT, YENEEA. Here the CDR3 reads CASSSRRGGAPGSYNEQFF. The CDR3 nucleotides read TGTGCCAGCAGCTCCCGAAGGGGGGGGGCACCGGGCTCCTACAATGAGCAGTTCTTC.

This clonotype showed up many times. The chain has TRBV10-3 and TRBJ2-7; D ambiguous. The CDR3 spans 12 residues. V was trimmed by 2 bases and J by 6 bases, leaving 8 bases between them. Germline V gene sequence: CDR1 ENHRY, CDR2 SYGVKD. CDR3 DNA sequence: TGTGCCATCAGTGAGCCACCCGCCGAGCAGTACTTC. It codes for CAISEPPAEQYF.

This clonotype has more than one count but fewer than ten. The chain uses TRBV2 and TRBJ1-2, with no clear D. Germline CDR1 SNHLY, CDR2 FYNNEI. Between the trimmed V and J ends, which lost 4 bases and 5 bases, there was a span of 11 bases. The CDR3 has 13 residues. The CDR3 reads CASSGTGNYGYTF. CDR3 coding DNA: TGTGCCAGCAGTGGGACCGGCAATTATGGCTACACCTTC.

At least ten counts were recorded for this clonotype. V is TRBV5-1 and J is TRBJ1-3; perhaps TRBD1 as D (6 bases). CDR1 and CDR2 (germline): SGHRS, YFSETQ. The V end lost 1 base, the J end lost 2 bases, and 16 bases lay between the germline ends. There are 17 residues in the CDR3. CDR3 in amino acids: CASSLMQGRTAGNTIYF. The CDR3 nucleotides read TGCGCCAGCAGCTTGATGCAGGGGAGAACGGCTGGAAACACCATATATTTT.

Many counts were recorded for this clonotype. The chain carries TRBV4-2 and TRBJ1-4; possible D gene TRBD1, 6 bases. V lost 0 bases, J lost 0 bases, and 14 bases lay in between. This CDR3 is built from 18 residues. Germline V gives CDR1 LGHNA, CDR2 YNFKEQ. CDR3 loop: CASSQDRGGGATNEKLFF. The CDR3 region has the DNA TGTGCCAGCAGCCAAGATAGGGGGGGAGGGGCAACTAATGAAAAACTGTTTTTT.

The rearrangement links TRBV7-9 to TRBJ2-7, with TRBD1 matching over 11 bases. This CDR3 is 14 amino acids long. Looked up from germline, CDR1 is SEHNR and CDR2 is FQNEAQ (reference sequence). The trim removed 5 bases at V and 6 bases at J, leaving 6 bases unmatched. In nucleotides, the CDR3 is TGTGCCAGCAGCCTCCGGGGGACAGGGGGCGAGCAGTACTTC. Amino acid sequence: CASSLRGTGGEQYF.

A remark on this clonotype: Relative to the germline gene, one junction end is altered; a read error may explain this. The CDR3 coding sequence is TGTGCCAGCAGCCAAGAAATAGTGGCGAACACCCGGGAGCTGTTTTTT. This encodes CASSQEIVANTRELFF. The rearrangement joins TRBV3-1 to TRBJ2-2, with D unclear. CDR1 and CDR2 from the germline V gene are LGHDT and YNNKEL (reference sequence). The CDR3 consists of 16 residues.

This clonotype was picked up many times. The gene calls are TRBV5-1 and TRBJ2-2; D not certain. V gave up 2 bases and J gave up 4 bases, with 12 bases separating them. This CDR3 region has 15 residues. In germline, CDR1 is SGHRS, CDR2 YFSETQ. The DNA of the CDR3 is TGCGCCAGCAGCTTCTTCGAGTGGGGCACCGGGGAGCTGTTTTTT. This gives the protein CASSFFEWGTGELFF.

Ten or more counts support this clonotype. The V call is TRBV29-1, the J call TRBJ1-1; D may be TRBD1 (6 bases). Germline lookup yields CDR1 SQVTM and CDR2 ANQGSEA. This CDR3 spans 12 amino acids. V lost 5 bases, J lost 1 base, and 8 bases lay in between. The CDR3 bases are TGCAGCGTTCAACAGGGGAACACTGAAGCTTTCTTT. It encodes CSVQQGNTEAFF.

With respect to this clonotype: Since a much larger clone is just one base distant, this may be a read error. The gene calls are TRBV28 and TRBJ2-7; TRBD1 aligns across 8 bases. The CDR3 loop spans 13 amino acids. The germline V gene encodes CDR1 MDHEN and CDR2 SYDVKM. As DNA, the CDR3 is TGTGCCAACAGTCCCCGGACAGGGAGGGAGCAGTACTTC. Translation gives CANSPRTGREQYF.

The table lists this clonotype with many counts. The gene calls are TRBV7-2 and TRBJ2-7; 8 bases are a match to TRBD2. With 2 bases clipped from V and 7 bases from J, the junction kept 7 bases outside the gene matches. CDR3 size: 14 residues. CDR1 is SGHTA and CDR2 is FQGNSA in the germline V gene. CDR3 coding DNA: TGTGCCAGCAGCTTACGGTCTAGCGGGCAAGAGCAGTACTTC. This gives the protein CASSLRSSGQEQYF.

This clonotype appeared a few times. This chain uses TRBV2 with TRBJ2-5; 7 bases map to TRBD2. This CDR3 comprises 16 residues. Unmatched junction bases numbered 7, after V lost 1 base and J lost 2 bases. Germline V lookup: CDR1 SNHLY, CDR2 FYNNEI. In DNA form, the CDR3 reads TGTGCCAGCAGTGAAGAGTTGGGGCGGGGGCAAGAGACCCAGTACTTC. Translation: CASSEELGRGQETQYF.

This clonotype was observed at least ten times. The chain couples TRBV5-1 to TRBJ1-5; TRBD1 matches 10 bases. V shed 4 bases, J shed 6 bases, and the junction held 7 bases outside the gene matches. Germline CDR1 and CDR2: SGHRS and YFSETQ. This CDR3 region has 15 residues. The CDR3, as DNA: TGCGCCAGCAGCCTGGGGACAGGGGTCCCTCAGCCCCAGCATTTT. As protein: CASSLGTGVPQPQHF.

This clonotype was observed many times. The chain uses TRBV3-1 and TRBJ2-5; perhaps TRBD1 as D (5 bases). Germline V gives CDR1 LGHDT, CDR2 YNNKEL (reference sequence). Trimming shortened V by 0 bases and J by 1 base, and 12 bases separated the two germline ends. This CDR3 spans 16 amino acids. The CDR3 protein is CASSQDAARGQETQYF. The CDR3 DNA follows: TGTGCCAGCAGCCAAGATGCCGCTAGGGGCCAAGAGACCCAGTACTTC.

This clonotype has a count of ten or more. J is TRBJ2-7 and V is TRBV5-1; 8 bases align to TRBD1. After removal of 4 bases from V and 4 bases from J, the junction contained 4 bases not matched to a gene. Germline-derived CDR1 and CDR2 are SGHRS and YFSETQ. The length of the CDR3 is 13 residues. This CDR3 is CASSLDRAYEQYF. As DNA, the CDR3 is TGCGCCAGCAGCCTGGACAGGGCGTACGAGCAGTACTTC.

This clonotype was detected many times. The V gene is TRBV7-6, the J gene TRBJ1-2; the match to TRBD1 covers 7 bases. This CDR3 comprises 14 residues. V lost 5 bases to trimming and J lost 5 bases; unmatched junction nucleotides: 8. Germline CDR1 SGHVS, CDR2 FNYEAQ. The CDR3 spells CASSPWDSQYGYTF. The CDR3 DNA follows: TGTGCCAGCAGCCCGTGGGACAGCCAGTATGGCTACACCTTC. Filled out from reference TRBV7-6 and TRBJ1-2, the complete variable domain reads GAGVSQSPRYKVTKRGQDVALRCDPISGHVSLYWYRQALGQGPEFLTYFNYEAQQDKSGLPNDRFSAERPEGSISTLTIQRTEQRDSAMYRCASSPWDSQYGYTFGSGTRLTVV.

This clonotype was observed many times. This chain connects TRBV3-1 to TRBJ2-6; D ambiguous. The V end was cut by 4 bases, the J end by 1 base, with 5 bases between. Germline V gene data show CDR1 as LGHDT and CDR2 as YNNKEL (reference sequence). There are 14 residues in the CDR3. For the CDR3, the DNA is TGTGCCAGCAGCCTACTGTCTGGGGCCAACGTCCTGACTTTC. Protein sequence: CASSLLSGANVLTF.

Written as DNA, the CDR3 is TGCAGTGCTATTCTAGCGGGAGGGCCGTTAGGGACGCAGTATTTT. This translates into CSAILAGGPLGTQYF. The chain employs TRBV20-1 and TRBJ2-3, with 12 bases matching TRBD2. Germline CDR1 reads DFQATT; CDR2 reads SNEGSKA (reference sequence). The CDR3 sequence is 15 residues long. V gave up 4 bases and J gave up 9 bases; unmatched junction bases: 11.

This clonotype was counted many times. This CDR3 reads CASSLNVGHQNTEAFF. In DNA form, the CDR3 reads TGCGCCAGCAGCTTGAATGTCGGACACCAGAACACTGAAGCTTTCTTT. The chain has TRBV5-1 and TRBJ1-1; TRBD1 is a possible D gene (5 bases). This CDR3 has 16 residues. Trimming took 1 base from V and 1 from J, leaving 14 bases between them. Per germline, CDR1 SGHRS and CDR2 YFSETQ.

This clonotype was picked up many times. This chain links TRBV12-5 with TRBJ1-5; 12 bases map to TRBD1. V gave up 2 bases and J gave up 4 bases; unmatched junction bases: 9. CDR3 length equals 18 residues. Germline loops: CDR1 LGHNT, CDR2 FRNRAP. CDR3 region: CASGLIPGQGAWNQPQHF. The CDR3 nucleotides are TGTGCTAGTGGTTTGATTCCGGGACAGGGGGCTTGGAATCAGCCCCAGCATTTT.

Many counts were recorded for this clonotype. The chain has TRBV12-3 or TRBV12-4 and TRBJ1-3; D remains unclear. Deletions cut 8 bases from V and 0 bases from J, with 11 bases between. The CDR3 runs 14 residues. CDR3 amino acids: CASSRTPSGNTIYF. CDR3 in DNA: TGTGCCAGCTCTCGGACTCCCTCTGGAAACACCATATATTTT.

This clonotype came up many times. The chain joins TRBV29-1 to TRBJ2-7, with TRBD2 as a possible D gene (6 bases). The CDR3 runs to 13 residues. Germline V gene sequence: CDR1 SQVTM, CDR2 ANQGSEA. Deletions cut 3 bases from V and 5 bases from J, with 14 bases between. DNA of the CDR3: TGCAGCGTTGATGGAGGGGAGTACCACGAGCAGTACTTC. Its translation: CSVDGGEYHEQYF.

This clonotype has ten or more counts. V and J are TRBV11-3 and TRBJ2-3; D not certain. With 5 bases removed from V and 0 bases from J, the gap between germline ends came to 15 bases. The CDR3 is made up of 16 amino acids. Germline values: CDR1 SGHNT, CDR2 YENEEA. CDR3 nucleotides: TGTGCCAGCAGCGTCGATTCAGGAGAAAGCACAGATACGCAGTATTTT. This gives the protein CASSVDSGESTDTQYF.

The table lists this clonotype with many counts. CDR3 region: CASSLGTGTGITGELFF. The CDR3 DNA reads as TGCGCCAGCAGCCTTGGTACCGGGACAGGGATCACCGGGGAGCTGTTTTTT. The chain is built from TRBV5-1 and TRBJ2-2, with TRBD1 matching 9 bases. This CDR3 region has 17 residues. Germline CDR1 is SGHRS and CDR2 is YFSETQ. V lost 4 bases to trimming and J lost 4 bases; unmatched junction nucleotides: 11.

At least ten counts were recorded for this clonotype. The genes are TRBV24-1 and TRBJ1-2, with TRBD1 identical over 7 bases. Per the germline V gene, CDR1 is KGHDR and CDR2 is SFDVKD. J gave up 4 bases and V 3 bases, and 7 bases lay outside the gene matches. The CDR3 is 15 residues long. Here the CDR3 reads CATSDGTAAAYGYTF. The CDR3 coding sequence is TGTGCCACCAGTGATGGGACAGCGGCCGCCTATGGCTACACCTTC.

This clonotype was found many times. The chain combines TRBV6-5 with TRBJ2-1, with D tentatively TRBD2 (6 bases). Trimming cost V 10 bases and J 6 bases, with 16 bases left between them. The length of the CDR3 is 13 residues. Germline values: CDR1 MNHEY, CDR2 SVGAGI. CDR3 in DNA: TGTGCCACCGGGGCACTAGCTGGCAATGAGCAGTTCTTC. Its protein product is CATGALAGNEQFF.

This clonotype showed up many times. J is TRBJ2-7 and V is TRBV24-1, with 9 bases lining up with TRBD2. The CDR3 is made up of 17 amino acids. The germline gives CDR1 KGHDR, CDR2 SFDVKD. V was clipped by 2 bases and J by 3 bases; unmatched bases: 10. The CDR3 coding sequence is TGTGCCACCAGTGATTCCTTGACTAGCGGATCCCTCTACGAGCAGTACTTC. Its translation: CATSDSLTSGSLYEQYF.